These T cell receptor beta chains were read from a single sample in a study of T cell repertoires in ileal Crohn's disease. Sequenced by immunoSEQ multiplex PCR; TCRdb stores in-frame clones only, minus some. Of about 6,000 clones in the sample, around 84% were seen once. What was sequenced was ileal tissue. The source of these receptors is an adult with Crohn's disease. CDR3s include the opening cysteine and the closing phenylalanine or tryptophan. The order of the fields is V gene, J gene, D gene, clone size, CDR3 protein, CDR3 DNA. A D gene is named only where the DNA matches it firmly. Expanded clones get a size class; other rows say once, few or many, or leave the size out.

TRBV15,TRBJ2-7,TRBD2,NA,CATSRGWGGSSYEQYF,TGTGCCACCAGCAGAGGCTGGGGCGGGAGCTCCTACGAGCAGTACTTC
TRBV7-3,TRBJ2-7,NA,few,CASSLIPSDEQYF,TGTGCCAGCAGCTTAATTCCATCAGACGAGCAGTACTTC
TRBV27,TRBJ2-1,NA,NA,CASSPGTRNEQFF,TGTGCCAGCAGTCCCGGGACAAGAAATGAGCAGTTCTTC
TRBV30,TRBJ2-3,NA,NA,CAWSATGTDTQYF,TGTGCCTGGAGTGCCACAGGGACAGATACGCAGTATTTT
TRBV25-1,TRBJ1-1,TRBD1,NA,CASQKGQGEGSTEAFF,TGTGCCAGTCAGAAGGGACAGGGTGAAGGAAGCACTGAAGCTTTCTTT
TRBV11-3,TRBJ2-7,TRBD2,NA,CASSSPGLAGSNEQYF,TGTGCCAGCAGCTCTCCGGGACTAGCGGGGTCCAACGAGCAGTACTTC
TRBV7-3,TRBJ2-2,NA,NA,CASSLSETGELFF,TGTGCCAGCAGCTTAAGCGAAACCGGGGAGCTGTTTTTT
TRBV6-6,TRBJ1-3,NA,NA,CASSMTALGNTIYF,TGTGCCAGCAGCATGACAGCTCTCGGAAACACCATATATTTT
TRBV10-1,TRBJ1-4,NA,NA,CASHNQRKLFF,TGCGCCAGCCACAATCAGCGAAAACTGTTTTTT
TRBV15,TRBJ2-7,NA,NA,CATSSMGSYGEQYF,TGTGCCACCAGCTCCATGGGATCCTACGGCGAGCAGTACTTC
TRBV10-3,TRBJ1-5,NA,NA,CAISESAASDQPQHF,TGTGCCATCAGTGAGTCGGCAGCTTCGGATCAGCCCCAGCATTTT
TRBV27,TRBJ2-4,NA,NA,CASSFYPGRGFDIQYF,TGTGCCAGCAGTTTCTACCCGGGACGGGGTTTTGACATTCAGTACTTC
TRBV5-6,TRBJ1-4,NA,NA,CASSLRAGTHEKLFF,TGTGCCAGCAGCTTGAGGGCAGGGACGCACGAAAAACTGTTTTTT
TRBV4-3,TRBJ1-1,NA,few,CASSQGGQFNTEAFF,TGCGCCAGCAGCCAAGGCGGACAGTTTAACACTGAAGCTTTCTTT
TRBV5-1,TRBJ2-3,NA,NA,CASSSGTSTDTQYF,TGCGCCAGCAGCTCGGGGACTAGCACAGATACGCAGTATTTT
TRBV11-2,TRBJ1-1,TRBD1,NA,CASSPGDRGFSGEAFF,TGTGCCAGCAGCCCCGGGGACAGGGGTTTTTCGGGTGAAGCTTTCTTT
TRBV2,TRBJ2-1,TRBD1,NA,CASSEAGTGAYNEQFF,TGTGCCAGCAGTGAAGCCGGGACAGGGGCCTACAATGAGCAGTTCTTC
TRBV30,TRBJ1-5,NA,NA,CAWSVGLGKPQHF,TGTGCCTGGAGTGTAGGTCTCGGAAAGCCCCAGCATTTT
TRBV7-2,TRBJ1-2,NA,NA,CASSSLGATNYGYTF,TGTGCCAGCAGCTCTTTGGGGGCAACAAACTATGGCTACACCTTC
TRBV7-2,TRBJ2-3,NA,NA,CASRAVLTDTQYF,TGTGCCAGCCGAGCGGTATTAACAGATACGCAGTATTTT
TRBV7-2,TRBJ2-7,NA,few,CASSLANNYEQYF,TGTGCCAGCAGCTTAGCTAACAATTACGAGCAGTACTTC
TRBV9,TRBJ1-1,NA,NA,CASSVVGRGNTEAFF,TGTGCCAGCAGCGTAGTAGGCAGGGGCAACACTGAAGCTTTCTTT
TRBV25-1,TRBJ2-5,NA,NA,CASSEKGNWETQYF,TGTGCCAGCAGTGAAAAGGGGAATTGGGAGACCCAGTACTTC
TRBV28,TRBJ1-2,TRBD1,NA,CASSLYRGYGYTF,TGTGCCAGCAGTTTATACAGGGGGTATGGCTACACCTTC
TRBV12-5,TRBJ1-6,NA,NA,CASGSEVRSPLHF,TGTGCTAGTGGTTCGGAGGTCCGGTCACCCCTCCACTTT
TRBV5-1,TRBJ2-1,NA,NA,CASSRPMGGNEQFF,TGCGCCAGCAGCCGCCCCATGGGAGGCAATGAGCAGTTCTTC
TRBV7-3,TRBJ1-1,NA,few,CASSLWENTEAFF,TGTGCCAGCAGCTTATGGGAGAACACTGAAGCTTTCTTT
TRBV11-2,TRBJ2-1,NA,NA,CASSLARDVGEQFF,TGTGCCAGCAGCTTAGCCCGGGACGTTGGTGAGCAGTTCTTC
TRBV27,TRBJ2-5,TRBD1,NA,CASSSLDRDLETQYF,TGTGCCAGCAGTTCCCTCGACAGGGACCTAGAGACCCAGTACTTC
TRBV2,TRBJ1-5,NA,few,CASSGQTAAGNQPQHF,TGTGCCAGCAGTGGACAGACGGCGGCGGGCAATCAGCCCCAGCATTTT